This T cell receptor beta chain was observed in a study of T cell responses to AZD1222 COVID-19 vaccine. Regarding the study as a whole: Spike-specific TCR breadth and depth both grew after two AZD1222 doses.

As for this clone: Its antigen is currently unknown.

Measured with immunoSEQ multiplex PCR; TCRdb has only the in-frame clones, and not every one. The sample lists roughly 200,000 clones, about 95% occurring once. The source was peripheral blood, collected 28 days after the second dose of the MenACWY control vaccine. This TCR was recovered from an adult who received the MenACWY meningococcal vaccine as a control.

CDR3 in DNA: TGTGCCAGCAGTGACATCCGTTCGACTCACGAGCAGTACTTC. Translation: CASSDIRSTHEQYF. This sequence joins TRBV25-1 and TRBJ2-7; D not resolved. The CDR3 loop spans 14 amino acids. V lost 3 bases, J lost 5 bases, and 14 bases lay in between. The germline V gene encodes CDR1 MGHDK and CDR2 SYGVNS.